This T cell receptor beta chain was recorded in a study of Graves' ophthalmopathy and Graves' hyperthyroidism. As for the study in general: Peripheral blood samples were taken at initial diagnosis, before any treatment.

This clonotype was counted ten times or more. Its antigen is still unknown. Investigators amplified TCR beta CDR3 regions from RNA transcripts. HTBI primers were used in a first-round RT-PCR, which preceded a second-round multiplex PCR. TCRdb ran MiXCR on the multiplex PCR reads and lists one entry per CDR3 protein. The sample has about 640,000 distinct CDR3 sequences, approximately 39% seen once. Regarding the study as a whole: Ophthalmopathy versus stable hyperthyroidism: 13-signature model gave around 90% sensitivity, 75% to 82% specificity. Blood was where most expanded thyroid clonotypes above 0.001 frequency also turned up. In predicting ophthalmopathy progression, the model reached approximately 70% sensitivity and 72.22% specificity.

CDR1 is LNHDA and CDR2 is SQIVND in the germline V gene (reference sequence). The germline V and J ends were trimmed by 9 bases and 3 bases, with 11 bases remaining between them. CDR3 length equals 13 residues. The source is an adult man with Graves' ophthalmopathy. V and J are TRBV19 and TRBJ1-4; weak D call: TRBD1 (5 bases). The sample comprised peripheral blood. CDR3 sequence: CASAGRPNEKLFF. Here the CDR3 DNA reads TGTGCCAGCGCAGGGCGGCCTAATGAAAAACTGTTTTTT.